This note documents a single TCR beta chain sequence. A second roughly 6 to 12 cycle PCR used barcoded and J-beta primers. TCRdb re-analysed the 5' RACE reads in MiXCR, keeping a single row per CDR3 protein. The table lists 800,000 to 950,000 distinct CDR3 sequences, around 48% of them singletons, with 10% to 15% in the top ten. The CDR3 contains 17 residues. Germline V gives CDR1 SGHTA, CDR2 FQGNSA. J gave up 4 bases and V 5 bases, and 13 bases lay outside the gene matches. This entry belongs to a study of blood T cells in healthy people across ages. The rearrangement joins TRBV7-2 to TRBJ2-5; TRBD2 matches 10 bases. Sequenced sample: blood. The source is a man aged 25 to 45 in good health. CDR3 sequence (DNA): TGTGCCAGCAGCCCTACCCGGATAGCGGGGGGCCTAGAGACCCAGTACTTC. Its translation is CASSPTRIAGGLETQYF.